This T cell receptor (beta chain) appears in the sequencing data of a study of cytomegalovirus exposure and HLA in healthy donors. The PCR had 60 Vbeta and 13 Jbeta primers. TCRdb's table, derived via immunoSEQ multiplex PCR, lists solely in-frame clones and lacks some. The sample holds some 140,000 clones, roughly 80% seen once. Germline values: CDR1 SGDLS, CDR2 YYNGEE. Unmatched junction bases numbered 8, after V lost 2 bases and J lost 5 bases. This CDR3 spans 16 amino acids. Sample: PBMCs. The clonotype was recovered from a woman aged 50 to 60 in good health and CMV-seropositive. This chain connects TRBV9 to TRBJ2-5; 11 bases fit TRBD1. CDR3 sequence reads: CASSVSDRGQGETQYF. In nucleotides, the CDR3 is TGTGCCAGCAGCGTGTCGGACAGGGGGCAAGGGGAGACCCAGTACTTC.